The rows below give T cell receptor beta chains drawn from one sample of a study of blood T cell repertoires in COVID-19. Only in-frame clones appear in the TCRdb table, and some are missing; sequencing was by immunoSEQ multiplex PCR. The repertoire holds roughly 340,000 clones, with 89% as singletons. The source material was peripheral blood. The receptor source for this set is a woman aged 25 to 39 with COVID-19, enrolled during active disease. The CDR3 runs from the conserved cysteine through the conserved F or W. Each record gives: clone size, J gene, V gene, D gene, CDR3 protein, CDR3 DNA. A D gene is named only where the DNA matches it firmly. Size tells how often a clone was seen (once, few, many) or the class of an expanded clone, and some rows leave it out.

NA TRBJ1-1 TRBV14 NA CASSQAKYSEAFF TGTGCCAGCAGCCAAGCAAAGTACTCTGAAGCTTTCTTT
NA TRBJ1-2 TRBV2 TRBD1 CASSFRNGTGGSYGYTF TGTGCCAGCAGTTTTCGAAACGGGACAGGGGGCAGCTATGGCTACACCTTC
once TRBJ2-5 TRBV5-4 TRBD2 CASSLWRGGRGQETQYF TGTGCCAGCAGCTTGTGGCGGGGGGGCCGAGGGCAAGAGACCCAGTACTTC
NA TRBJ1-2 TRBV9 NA CASSGGRPGYTF TGTGCCAGCAGCGGGGGCCGCCCTGGCTACACCTTC
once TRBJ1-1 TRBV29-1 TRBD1 CSVRDRLNTEAFF TGCAGCGTTCGGGACAGACTGAACACTGAAGCTTTCTTT
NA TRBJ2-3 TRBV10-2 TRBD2 CASTLGLAVDTQYF TGCGCCAGCACCCTAGGACTAGCCGTAGATACGCAGTATTTT
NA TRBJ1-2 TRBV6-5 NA CASRSLANGYTF TGTGCCAGCAGATCTCTAGCGAACGGCTACACCTTC
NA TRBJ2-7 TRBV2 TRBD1 CASSADRVKEGEQYF TGTGCCAGCAGTGCGGACAGGGTTAAAGAGGGCGAGCAGTACTTC
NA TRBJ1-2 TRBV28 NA CASRVYSYLGYGYTF TGTGCCAGCAGGGTCTACAGTTACTTGGGCTATGGCTACACCTTC
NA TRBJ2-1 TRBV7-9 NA CASSPFNEQFF TGTGCCAGCAGCCCGTTCAATGAGCAGTTCTTC
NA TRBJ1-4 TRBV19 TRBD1 CASSIQGTGRGKLFF TGTGCCAGTAGTATCCAGGGGACAGGGAGGGGAAAACTGTTTTTT
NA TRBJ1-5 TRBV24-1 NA CATSEQGNNQPQHF TGTGCCACCAGTGAACAGGGAAACAATCAGCCCCAGCATTTT
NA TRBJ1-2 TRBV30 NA CAWSRENRDRGYTF TGTGCCTGGAGTAGGGAAAACAGGGATCGTGGCTACACCTTC
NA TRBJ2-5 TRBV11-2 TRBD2 CASSSGGVRQETQYF TGTGCCAGCAGTTCGGGAGGGGTCCGACAAGAGACCCAGTACTTC
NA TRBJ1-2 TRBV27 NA CASSLSVLEGYTF TGTGCCAGCAGTTTGAGCGTTTTGGAAGGCTACACCTTC
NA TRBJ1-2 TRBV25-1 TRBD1 CASSDNGDRGTYGYTF TGTGCCAGCAGTGATAACGGGGACAGGGGGACCTATGGCTACACCTTC
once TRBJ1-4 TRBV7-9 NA CASSLAGGEKLFF TGTGCCAGCAGCTTAGCGGGCGGGGAAAAACTGTTTTTT